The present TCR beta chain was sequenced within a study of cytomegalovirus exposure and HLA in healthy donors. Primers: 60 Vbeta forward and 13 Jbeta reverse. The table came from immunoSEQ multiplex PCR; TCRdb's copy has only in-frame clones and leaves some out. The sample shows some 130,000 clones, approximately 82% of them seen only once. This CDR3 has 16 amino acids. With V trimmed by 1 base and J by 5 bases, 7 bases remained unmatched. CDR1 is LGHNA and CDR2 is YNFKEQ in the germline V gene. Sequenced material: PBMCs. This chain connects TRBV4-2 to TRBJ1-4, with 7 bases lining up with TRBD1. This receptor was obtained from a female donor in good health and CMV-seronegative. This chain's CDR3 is CASSQGRQGLNEKLFF. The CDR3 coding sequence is TGTGCCAGCAGCCAAGGGAGACAGGGTTTAAATGAAAAACTGTTTTTT.